The rows below give T cell receptor beta chains drawn from one sample of a study of blood T cells in healthy people across ages. TCRdb re-called the 5' RACE reads with MiXCR, one entry per CDR3 protein. The sample lists around 1,600,000 distinct CDR3 sequences, 40% to 45% occurring once. Sequenced: blood. These receptor sequences come from a woman younger than 30 in good health. The CDR3 runs from the conserved cysteine through the conserved F or W. A row's size may be missing; if present it is once, few, many or a size class.

clone_size | j_call | v_call | cdr3_aa
few | TRBJ1-4 | TRBV10-3 | CAAGGHLDEKLFF
. | TRBJ2-3 | TRBV20-1 | CSARDLFASTDTQYF
few | TRBJ1-4 | TRBV27 | CASSRRDGEKLFF
. | TRBJ2-7 | TRBV6-2/TRBV6-3 | CASSYGRGRFSYEQYF
. | TRBJ2-3 | TRBV19 | CASSIDSGSIGTDTQYF
. | TRBJ2-7 | TRBV20-1 | CSARDPLAGENEQYF
few | TRBJ2-3 | TRBV6-1 | CASNNRGPTDTQYF
. | TRBJ1-5 | TRBV4-1 | CASSLRAKGDQPQHF
. | TRBJ1-2 | TRBV11-2 | CASSPGLWETNYGYTF
few | TRBJ2-1 | TRBV6-1 | CASSEALLAGRGEQFF
. | TRBJ1-2 | TRBV20-1 | CSARSRESGGYTF
few | TRBJ2-7 | TRBV4-3 | CASSLIRVRATYEQYF
. | . | TRBV7-9 | CAGSLGTGSNEQYF
few | TRBJ1-4 | TRBV20-1 | CSARATGGYEKLFF
few | TRBJ2-7 | TRBV5-5 | CASSSKSSSYEQYF
. | TRBJ2-2 | TRBV5-1 | CASSFFPSRRSTGELFF
. | TRBJ2-1 | TRBV20-1 | CSASEWREQFF
. | . | TRBV10-3 | CAITPSGYNEQYF
many | TRBJ2-1 | TRBV27 | CASRTSFPYNEQFF
once | . | TRBV4-1 | CTSSLRQSTYEQYF
few | TRBJ2-5 | TRBV11-2 | CASSLSRGSGGEETQYF
few | TRBJ1-5 | TRBV6-2/TRBV6-3 | CASSAGFQPQHF
. | TRBJ2-7 | TRBV3-1 | CASSQDRSPRYYEQYF
few | TRBJ2-7 | TRBV5-1 | CASSLEGPRSSYEQYF
. | TRBJ2-3 | TRBV4-1 | CASSPLAITDTQYF
. | TRBJ2-1 | TRBV9 | CASSGRVLPYNEQFF
few | TRBJ1-2 | TRBV9 | CASSDVWEGYTF
few | TRBJ1-2 | TRBV14 | CASSQRSGNGYTF
. | TRBJ2-7 | TRBV6-6 | CASRSRLITYEQYF
few | TRBJ1-2 | TRBV5-4 | CASSFGPGQLGSYTF
. | TRBJ1-6 | TRBV6-5 | CASKDRNSPLHF
few | TRBJ1-2 | TRBV21-1 | CASSKDEGGSYGYTF
. | TRBJ2-3 | TRBV7-2 | CASSRPIPTDTQYF
. | TRBJ2-1 | TRBV28 | CASNPTSGRYYNEQFF
. | TRBJ2-6 | TRBV20-1 | CSATKSSSGANVLTF
. | TRBJ2-1 | TRBV13 | CASSRGLVVEQFF
few | TRBJ1-2 | TRBV9 | CASNNLPVSYGYTF
. | TRBJ2-1 | TRBV7-2 | CASSSVGRTSADKEQFF
many | TRBJ2-5 | TRBV12-3/TRBV12-4 | CASGPSGGLETQYF
. | TRBJ2-5 | TRBV7-9 | CASGGSGISETQYF
many | TRBJ2-3 | TRBV5-1 | CASSGSGSTDTQYF
. | TRBJ2-5 | TRBV19 | CASSMAGGAQYF
. | . | TRBV20-1 | CSAAVGTTYEQYF
few | TRBJ2-3 | TRBV6-5 | CASSIRQSTDTQYF
. | TRBJ2-3 | TRBV6-5 | CASSPVAGRTDTQYF
once | TRBJ2-3 | TRBV7-9 | CASPPAGGVTDTQYF
. | TRBJ2-1 | TRBV7-2 | CASSPRPALGVSYNEQFF
. | TRBJ2-5 | TRBV7-2 | CASSPLTGANEQYF
. | TRBJ1-5 | TRBV12-3/TRBV12-4 | CASTPQGMNQPQHF
few | TRBJ2-1 | TRBV20-1 | CSADLGQGAFNEQFF
few | TRBJ2-3 | TRBV20-1 | CSARDDPGTGGGRTDTQYF
. | TRBJ2-3 | TRBV15 | CATSRDQEQYF
. | TRBJ2-1 | TRBV29-1 | CSVEGLAKRQFF
. | TRBJ2-1 | TRBV7-2 | CASSPSQRGIYNEQFF
. | TRBJ1-1 | TRBV6-5 | CASSDDRVTEAFF
few | TRBJ2-1 | TRBV5-1 | CASSLVWAGANSPSYNEQFF
once | TRBJ2-7 | TRBV4-1 | CASSQMYGSYEQYF
few | TRBJ1-5 | TRBV6-6 | CASSDIWDSNNQPQHF